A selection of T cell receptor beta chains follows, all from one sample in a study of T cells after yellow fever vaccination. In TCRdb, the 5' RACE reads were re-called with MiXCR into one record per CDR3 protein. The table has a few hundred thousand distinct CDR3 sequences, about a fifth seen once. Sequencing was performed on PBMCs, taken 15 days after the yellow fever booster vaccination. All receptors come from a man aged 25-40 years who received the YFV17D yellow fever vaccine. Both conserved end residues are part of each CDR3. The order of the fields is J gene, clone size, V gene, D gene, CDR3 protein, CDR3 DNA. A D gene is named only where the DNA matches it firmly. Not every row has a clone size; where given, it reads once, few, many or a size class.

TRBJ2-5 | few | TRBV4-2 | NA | CASSQDEVRLLRAQETQYF | TGTGCCAGCAGCCAAGATGAGGTTCGCTTACTTCGTGCTCAAGAGACCCAGTACTTC
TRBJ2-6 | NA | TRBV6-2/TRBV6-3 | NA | CASLTATGETGANVLTF | TGTGCCAGCCTTACGGCCACGGGTGAGACTGGGGCCAACGTCCTGACTTTC
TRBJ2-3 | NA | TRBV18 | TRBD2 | CASSLQTSAPLSTDTQYF | TGTGCCAGCTCACTACAAACTAGCGCACCTCTTAGCACAGATACGCAGTATTTT
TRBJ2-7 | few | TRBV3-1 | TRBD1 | CASSPQGYHEQYF | TGTGCCAGCAGCCCACAGGGGTACCACGAGCAGTACTTC
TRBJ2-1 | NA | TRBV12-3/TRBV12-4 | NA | CASSLQLIPYNEQFF | TGTGCCAGCAGTTTACAGCTAATCCCCTACAATGAGCAGTTCTTC
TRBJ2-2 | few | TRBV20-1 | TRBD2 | CSARPSGRINTGELFF | TGCAGTGCTAGACCTAGCGGGAGAATAAACACCGGGGAGCTGTTTTTT
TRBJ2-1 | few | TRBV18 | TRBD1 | CASSQRGTGGNEQFF | TGTGCCAGCTCACAGCGCGGGACAGGGGGCAATGAGCAGTTCTTC
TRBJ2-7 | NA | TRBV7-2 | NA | CASSSSSSYEQYF | TGTGCCAGCAGCTCTAGCAGCTCCTACGAGCAGTACTTC
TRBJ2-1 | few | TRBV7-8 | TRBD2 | CASSFQAGTSVNEQFF | TGTGCCAGCAGTTTTCAAGCCGGGACTAGCGTTAATGAGCAGTTCTTC
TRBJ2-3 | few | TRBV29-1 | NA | CSVGPLTGDTQYF | TGCAGCGTTGGCCCCCTTACAGGAGATACGCAGTATTTT
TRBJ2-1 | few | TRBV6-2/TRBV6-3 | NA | CASSYQGLRGPGHNEQFF | TGTGCCAGCAGTTATCAAGGTCTCCGGGGTCCGGGCCATAATGAGCAGTTCTTC
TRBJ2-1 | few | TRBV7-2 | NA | CASSLGGKSYNEQFF | TGTGCCAGCAGCTTAGGAGGAAAGAGTTACAATGAGCAGTTCTTC
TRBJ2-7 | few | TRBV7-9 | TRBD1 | CASSPVGDRGSYEQYF | TGTGCCAGCAGTCCCGTGGGGGACAGGGGCTCCTACGAGCAGTACTTC
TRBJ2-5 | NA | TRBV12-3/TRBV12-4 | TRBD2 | CASRGLAGIETQYF | TGTGCCAGCAGGGGACTAGCGGGAATAGAGACCCAGTACTTC
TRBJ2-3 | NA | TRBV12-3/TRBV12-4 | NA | CASSFGMSTDTQYF | TGTGCCAGCAGTTTTGGGATGAGCACAGATACGCAGTATTTT
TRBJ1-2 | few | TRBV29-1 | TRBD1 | CSAPGTGLDYTF | TGCAGCGCCCCCGGGACAGGGTTGGACTACACCTTC
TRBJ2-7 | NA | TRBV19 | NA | CASSSFSEQYF | TGTGCCAGTAGCTCATTCTCGGAGCAGTACTTC
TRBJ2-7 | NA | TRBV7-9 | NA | CASSVSNLAPQEEQYF | TGTGCCAGCAGCGTCAGCAATCTAGCGCCGCAGGAGGAGCAGTACTTC
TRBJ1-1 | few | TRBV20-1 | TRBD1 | CSATQGATVEAFF | TGCAGTGCTACGCAGGGGGCTACGGTTGAAGCTTTCTTT
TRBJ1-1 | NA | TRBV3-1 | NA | CASSLHGAGEAFF | TGTGCCAGCAGCCTCCATGGGGCAGGTGAAGCTTTCTTT
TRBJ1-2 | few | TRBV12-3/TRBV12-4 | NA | CASSYAEPYGYTF | TGTGCCAGCAGTTATGCCGAACCCTATGGCTACACCTTC
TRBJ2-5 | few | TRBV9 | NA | CASSQRGFQETQYF | TGTGCCAGCAGCCAGAGGGGGTTCCAAGAGACCCAGTACTTC
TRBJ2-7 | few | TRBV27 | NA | CASRPRTFYEQYF | TGTGCCAGCAGACCACGGACCTTCTACGAGCAGTACTTC
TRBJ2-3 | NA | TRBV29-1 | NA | CSVEAPGTPSTDTQYF | TGCAGCGTTGAAGCCCCCGGGACACCGAGCACAGATACGCAGTATTTT
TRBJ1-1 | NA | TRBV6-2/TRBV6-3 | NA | CASSFWGNTEAFF | TGTGCCAGCAGTTTCTGGGGGAACACTGAAGCTTTCTTT
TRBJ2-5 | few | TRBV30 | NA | CAWSKLETQYF | TGTGCCTGGAGTAAACTTGAGACCCAGTACTTC
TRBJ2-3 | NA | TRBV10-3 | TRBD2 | CAIRRNEGLAGGAEADTQYF | TGTGCCATCAGGCGCAATGAGGGACTAGCGGGGGGCGCAGAGGCAGATACGCAGTATTTT
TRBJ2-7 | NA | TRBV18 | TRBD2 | CASSPPASGGWEQYF | TGTGCCAGCTCACCTCCGGCTAGCGGTGGCTGGGAGCAGTACTTC
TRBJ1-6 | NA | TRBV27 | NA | CASSFGGVGSPLHF | TGTGCCAGCAGTTTTGGGGGGGTTGGTTCACCCCTCCACTTT
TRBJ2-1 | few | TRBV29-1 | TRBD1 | CSVGGGQGYNEQFF | TGCAGCGTTGGGGGAGGACAGGGTTACAATGAGCAGTTCTTC
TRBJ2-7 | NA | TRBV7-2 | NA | CASSFPTYEQYF | TGTGCCAGCAGCTTCCCAACCTACGAGCAGTACTTC
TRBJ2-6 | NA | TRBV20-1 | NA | CSARVQGGSGANVLTF | TGCAGTGCTAGAGTCCAGGGAGGATCTGGGGCCAACGTCCTGACTTTC
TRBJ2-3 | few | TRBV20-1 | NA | CSTTSGVLTDTQYF | TGCAGTACCACCTCCGGGGTACTCACAGATACGCAGTATTTT
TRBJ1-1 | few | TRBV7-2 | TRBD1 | CASSLEQGARIEAFF | TGTGCCAGCAGCTTAGAGCAGGGGGCACGGATTGAAGCTTTCTTT
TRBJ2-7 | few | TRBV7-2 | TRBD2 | CASSLGQLAGAQQYF | TGTGCCAGCAGCTTAGGGCAACTAGCGGGGGCGCAGCAGTACTTC
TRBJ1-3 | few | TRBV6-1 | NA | CASRSDPRGGNTIYF | TGTGCCAGCAGAAGCGACCCAAGGGGTGGAAACACCATATATTTT
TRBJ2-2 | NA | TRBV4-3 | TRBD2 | CASRWREYTGELFF | TGCGCCAGCAGGTGGCGGGAGTATACCGGGGAGCTGTTTTTT
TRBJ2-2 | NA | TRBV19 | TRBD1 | CASSRDRVAGELFF | TGTGCCAGTAGTAGGGACAGGGTCGCCGGGGAGCTGTTTTTT
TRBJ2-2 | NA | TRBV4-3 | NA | CASSQALGAGELFF | TGCGCCAGCAGCCAAGCGCTGGGTGCCGGGGAGCTGTTTTTT
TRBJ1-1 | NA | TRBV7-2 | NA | CASSFSRANTEAFF | TGTGCCAGCAGCTTTTCTCGGGCAAACACTGAAGCTTTCTTT
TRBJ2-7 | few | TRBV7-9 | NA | CASSSRVGLLDEQYF | TGTGCCAGCAGCTCCAGGGTAGGCCTTTTGGACGAGCAGTACTTC
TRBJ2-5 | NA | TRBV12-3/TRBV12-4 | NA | CASTTLGQPQGTQYF | TGTGCCAGCACTACTCTCGGACAACCTCAAGGGACCCAGTACTTC
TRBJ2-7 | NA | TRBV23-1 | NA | CASSPTPWGHLYEQYF | TGCGCCAGCAGTCCAACCCCTTGGGGACACTTATACGAGCAGTACTTC
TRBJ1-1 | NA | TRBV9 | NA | CASSVGADTEAFF | TGTGCCAGCAGCGTAGGGGCAGACACTGAAGCTTTCTTT
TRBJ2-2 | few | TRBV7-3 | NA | CASSSDPGRNTGELFF | TGTGCCAGCAGCTCCGATCCGGGACGGAACACCGGGGAGCTGTTTTTT
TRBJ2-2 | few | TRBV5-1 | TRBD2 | CASSYTHGTSGNTGELFF | TGCGCCAGCAGCTACACCCACGGGACTAGCGGTAACACCGGGGAGCTGTTTTTT
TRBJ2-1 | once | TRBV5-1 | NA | CASSLMSYEQFF | TGCGCCAGCAGCTTAATGAGCTATGAGCAGTTCTTC
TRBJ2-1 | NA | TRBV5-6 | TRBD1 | CASSLGGQGIFF | TGTGCCAGCAGCTTGGGCGGACAGGGGATTTTCTTC
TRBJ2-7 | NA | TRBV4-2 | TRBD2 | CASSQASGTDHEQYF | TGTGCCAGCAGCCAAGCTAGCGGAACTGACCACGAGCAGTACTTC
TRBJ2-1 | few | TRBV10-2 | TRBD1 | CASSRDRGRDEQFF | TGCGCCAGCAGTAGGGACAGGGGGCGCGATGAGCAGTTCTTC
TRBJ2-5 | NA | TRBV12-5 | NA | CASGLTGTRGPQYF | TGTGCTAGTGGTTTAACCGGAACCCGGGGACCCCAGTACTTC
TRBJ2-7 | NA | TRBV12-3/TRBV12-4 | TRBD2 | CASTDGGFSYEQYF | TGTGCCAGCACCGACGGGGGGTTCTCCTACGAGCAGTACTTC
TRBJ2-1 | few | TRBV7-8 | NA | CASSLGSGYPPSYNEQFF | TGTGCCAGCAGCTTAGGTTCGGGGTACCCCCCCTCCTACAATGAGCAGTTCTTC
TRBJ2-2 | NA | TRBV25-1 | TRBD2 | CASSDSGRFSGELFF | TGTGCCAGCAGTGATAGCGGGAGATTCTCCGGGGAGCTGTTTTTT
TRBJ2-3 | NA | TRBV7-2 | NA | CASSSHAADTQYF | TGTGCCAGCAGCTCCCATGCGGCCGATACGCAGTATTTT
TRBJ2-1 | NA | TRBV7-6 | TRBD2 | CASSRLPSGSYNEQFF | TGTGCCAGCAGCAGACTACCTAGCGGGAGCTACAATGAGCAGTTCTTC
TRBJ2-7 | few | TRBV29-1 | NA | CSVAGQAYEQYF | TGCAGCGTGGCTGGACAAGCGTACGAGCAGTACTTC
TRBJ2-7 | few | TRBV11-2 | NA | CASSLVWGEQYF | TGTGCCAGCAGCTTAGTTTGGGGTGAGCAGTACTTC
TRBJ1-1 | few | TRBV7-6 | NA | CASSPLGQEAFF | TGTGCCAGCAGCCCCCTGGGGCAGGAAGCTTTCTTT